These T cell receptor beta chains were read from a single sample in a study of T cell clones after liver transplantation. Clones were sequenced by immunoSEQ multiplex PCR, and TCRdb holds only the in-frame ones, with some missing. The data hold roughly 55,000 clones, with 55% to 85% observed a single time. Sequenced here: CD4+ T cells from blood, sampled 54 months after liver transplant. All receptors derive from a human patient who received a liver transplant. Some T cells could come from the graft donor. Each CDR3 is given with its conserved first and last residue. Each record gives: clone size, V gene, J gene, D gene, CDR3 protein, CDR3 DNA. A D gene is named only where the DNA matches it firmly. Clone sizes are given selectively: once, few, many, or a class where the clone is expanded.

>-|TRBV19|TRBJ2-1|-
CASSIEDIATNEQFF
TGTGCCAGTAGTATAGAGGACATAGCGACCAATGAGCAGTTCTTC
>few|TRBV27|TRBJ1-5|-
CASSLEAGRIGPQHF
TGTGCCAGCAGTTTGGAGGCTGGCAGAATCGGGCCCCAGCATTTT
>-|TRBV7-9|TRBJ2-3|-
CASSLAGRDTQYF
TGTGCCAGCAGCTTAGCCGGCAGGGATACGCAGTATTTT
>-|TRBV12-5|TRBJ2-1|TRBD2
CASGLAFGTSGEYNEQFF
TGTGCTAGTGGTTTGGCCTTCGGGACTAGCGGGGAATACAATGAGCAGTTCTTC
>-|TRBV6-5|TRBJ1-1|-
CASSYSRLLNTEAFF
TGTGCCAGCAGTTACTCGAGGCTTTTGAACACTGAAGCTTTCTTT
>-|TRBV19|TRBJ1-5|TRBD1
CASSIGTGRGNQPQHF
TGTGCCAGTAGTATTGGGACAGGGAGAGGAAATCAGCCCCAGCATTTT
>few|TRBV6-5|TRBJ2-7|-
CASSYSRPGAYEQYF
TGTGCCAGCAGTTACTCGAGGCCGGGAGCCTACGAGCAGTACTTC
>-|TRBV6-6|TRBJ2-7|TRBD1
CASSNPQGLGQYF
TGTGCCAGCAGTAACCCACAGGGGTTAGGGCAGTACTTC
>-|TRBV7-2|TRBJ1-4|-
CASSLGVREKLFF
TGTGCCAGCAGCTTAGGTGTTAGGGAAAAACTGTTTTTT
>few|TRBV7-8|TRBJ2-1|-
CASTRRRFSYNEQFF
TGTGCCAGCACCCGACGGAGGTTCTCCTACAATGAGCAGTTCTTC
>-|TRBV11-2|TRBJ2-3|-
CASSLRQSGSTDTQYF
TGTGCCAGCAGCTTACGCCAGAGCGGGAGCACAGATACGCAGTATTTT
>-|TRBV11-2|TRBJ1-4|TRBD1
CASSLLGQGSEKLFF
TGTGCCAGCAGCCTGCTCGGACAGGGCAGTGAAAAACTGTTTTTT
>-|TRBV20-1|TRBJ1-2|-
CSAWNGYTF
TGCAGTGCTTGGAATGGCTACACCTTC
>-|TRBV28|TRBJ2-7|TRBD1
CASNPGQGYEQYF
TGTGCCAGCAATCCGGGACAGGGGTACGAGCAGTACTTC
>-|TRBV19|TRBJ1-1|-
CASSIGPANTEAFF
TGTGCCAGTAGTATCGGCCCGGCGAACACTGAAGCTTTCTTT
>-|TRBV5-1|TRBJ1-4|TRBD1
CASSPAGTADEKLFF
TGCGCCAGCAGCCCCGCCGGGACAGCCGATGAAAAACTGTTTTTT
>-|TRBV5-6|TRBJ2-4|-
CASSFRTAQAKNIQYF
TGTGCCAGCAGCTTTAGGACAGCCCAAGCCAAAAACATTCAGTACTTC
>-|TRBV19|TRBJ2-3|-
CASSMSGGRTDTQYF
TGTGCCAGTAGTATGTCGGGGGGCCGCACAGATACGCAGTATTTT
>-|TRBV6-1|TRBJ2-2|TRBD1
CASSVQGANTGELFF
TGTGCCAGCAGTGTACAGGGGGCCAACACCGGGGAGCTGTTTTTT
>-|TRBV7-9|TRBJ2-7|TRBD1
CASSSPGTASYEQYF
TGTGCCAGCAGCTCCCCCGGGACAGCTTCCTACGAGCAGTACTTC
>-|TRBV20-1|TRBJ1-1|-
CSADGNTEAFF
TGCAGTGCTGATGGAAACACTGAAGCTTTCTTT
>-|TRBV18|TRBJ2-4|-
CASSPPDSLGIQYF
TGTGCCAGCTCACCACCGGACTCCCTGGGCATTCAGTACTTC
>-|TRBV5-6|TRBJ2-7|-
CASTLLLEGQYEQYF
TGTGCCAGCACCCTCCTCCTCGAGGGGCAGTACGAGCAGTACTTC
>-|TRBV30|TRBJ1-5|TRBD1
CAAGQGARQPQHF
TGTGCCGCCGGACAGGGGGCACGTCAGCCCCAGCATTTT
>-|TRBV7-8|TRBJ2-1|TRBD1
CASSLIRTGDNEQFF
TGTGCCAGCAGCTTAATAAGGACAGGGGACAATGAGCAGTTCTTC